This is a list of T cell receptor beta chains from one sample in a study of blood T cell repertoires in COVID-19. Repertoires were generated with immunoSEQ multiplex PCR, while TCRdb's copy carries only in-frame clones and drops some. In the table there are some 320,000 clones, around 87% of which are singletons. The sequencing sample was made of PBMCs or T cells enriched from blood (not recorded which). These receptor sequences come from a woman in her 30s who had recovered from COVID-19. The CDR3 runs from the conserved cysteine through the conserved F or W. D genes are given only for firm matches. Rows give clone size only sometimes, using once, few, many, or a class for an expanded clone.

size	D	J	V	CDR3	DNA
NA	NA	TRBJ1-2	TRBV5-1	CASSPGGTDYGYTF	TGCGCCAGCAGCCCGGGAGGGACCGACTATGGCTACACCTTC
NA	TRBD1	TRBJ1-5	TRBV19	CASSIVGQVRQPQHF	TGTGCCAGTAGTATAGTCGGACAGGTTCGGCAGCCCCAGCATTTT
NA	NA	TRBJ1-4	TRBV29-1	CSPPAGVREKLFF	TGCAGCCCCCCGGCAGGGGTAAGGGAAAAACTGTTTTTT
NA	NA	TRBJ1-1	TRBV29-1	CSSEAGADRAFF	TGCAGCTCGGAGGCGGGGGCGGATAGGGCTTTCTTT
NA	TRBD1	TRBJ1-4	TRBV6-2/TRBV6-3	CASSYPTDRVDEKLFF	TGTGCCAGCAGTTACCCGACGGACAGGGTTGATGAAAAACTGTTTTTT
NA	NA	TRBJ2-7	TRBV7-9	CASSQVKQVSSYEQYF	TGTGCCAGCAGTCAGGTCAAACAGGTCTCTAGCTACGAGCAGTACTTC
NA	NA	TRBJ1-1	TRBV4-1	CASSRARDTEAFF	TGCGCCAGCAGCCGAGCCCGGGACACTGAAGCTTTCTTT
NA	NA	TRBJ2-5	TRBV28	CASSSILGREGKTQYF	TGTGCCAGCAGTTCGATTTTGGGCCGAGAGGGAAAGACCCAGTACTTC
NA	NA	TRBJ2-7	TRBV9	CASSVGDSPYEQYF	TGTGCCAGCAGCGTCGGGGACTCTCCCTACGAGCAGTACTTC
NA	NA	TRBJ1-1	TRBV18	CASSPPARGDTEAFF	TGTGCCAGCTCACCACCGGCCAGGGGCGACACTGAAGCTTTCTTT
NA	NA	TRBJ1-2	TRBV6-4	CASSTGVGVSYGYTF	TGTGCCAGCTCCACGGGAGTAGGGGTTAGCTATGGCTACACCTTC
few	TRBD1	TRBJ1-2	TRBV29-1	CSAEKGQSYGYTF	TGCAGCGCCGAAAAGGGACAGAGCTATGGCTACACCTTC
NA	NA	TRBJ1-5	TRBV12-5	CASGFLLGGKSNQPQHF	TGTGCTAGTGGTTTCCTCCTAGGGGGTAAGAGCAATCAGCCCCAGCATTTT
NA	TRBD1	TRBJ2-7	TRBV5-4	CASSLRDSSYEQYF	TGTGCCAGCAGCTTGAGGGACAGCTCCTACGAGCAGTACTTC
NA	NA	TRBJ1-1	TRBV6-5	CASPGSGGTFF	TGTGCCAGCCCCGGCTCGGGGGGAACTTTCTTT
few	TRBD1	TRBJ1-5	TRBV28	CASSLRTGSNQPQHF	TGTGCCAGCAGTTTAAGGACAGGGAGCAATCAGCCCCAGCATTTT
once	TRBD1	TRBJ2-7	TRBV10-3	CAISEHGQGLTYEQYF	TGTGCCATCAGTGAGCACGGACAGGGTTTAACCTACGAGCAGTACTTC
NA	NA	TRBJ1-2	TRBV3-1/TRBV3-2	CASSRHGRGTRGYTF	TGTGCCAGCAGCCGACATGGCAGGGGCACCCGGGGCTACACCTTC
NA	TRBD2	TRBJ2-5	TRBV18	CASSPRLAGYQETQYF	TGTGCCAGCTCACCACGACTAGCGGGGTACCAAGAGACCCAGTACTTC
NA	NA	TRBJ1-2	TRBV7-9	CASSLAMGHSAGGYTF	TGTGCCAGCAGCTTAGCGATGGGACACTCCGCCGGTGGCTACACCTTC
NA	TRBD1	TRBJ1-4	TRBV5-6	CASSLLDRGPNEKLFF	TGTGCCAGCAGCTTACTAGACAGGGGGCCTAATGAAAAACTGTTTTTT
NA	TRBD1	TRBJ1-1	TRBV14	CASSQVPGQGNTEAFF	TGTGCCAGCAGCCAAGTTCCGGGACAGGGGAACACTGAAGCTTTCTTT
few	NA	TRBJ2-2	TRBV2	CASSPENTGELFF	TGTGCCAGCAGTCCAGAGAACACCGGGGAGCTGTTTTTT
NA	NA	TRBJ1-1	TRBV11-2	CASSPKETEAFF	TGTGCCAGCAGCCCGAAGGAGACTGAAGCTTTCTTT
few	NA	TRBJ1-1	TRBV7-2	CASSPEQGTEAFF	TGTGCCAGCAGCCCCGAACAGGGCACTGAAGCTTTCTTT
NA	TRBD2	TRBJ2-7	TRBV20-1	CSASRLAGDYEQYF	TGCAGTGCTAGTCGACTAGCGGGGGACTACGAGCAGTACTTC